These T cell receptor beta chains were read from a single sample in a study of CD8+ T cells in alopecia areata. Produced via immunoSEQ multiplex PCR; TCRdb's table is partial and in-frame only. The sample lists some 100,000 clones, 44% occurring once. This sample comprised CD8+ T cells sorted from blood, obtained at week 24, from a patient treated with tofacitinib. The receptors stem from a human donor with alopecia areata. Both conserved end residues are part of each CDR3. The order of the fields is clone size, V gene, D gene, J gene, CDR3 DNA, CDR3 protein. The D gene is left open where the match is weak. Expanded clones are given a class, and other clones once, few, many or no size at all.

clone_size: few
v_call: TRBV29-1
d_call: TRBD2
j_call: TRBJ2-7
cdr3_nt: TGCAGCGTCCGTACCGGGACTAGCGGGAGTTTTCGGTACGAGCAGTACTTC
cdr3_aa: CSVRTGTSGSFRYEQYF

clone_size: many
v_call: TRBV9
d_call: TRBD1
j_call: TRBJ1-3
cdr3_nt: TGTGCCAGCAGCGTCGGGACAGGGGCTGGAAACACCATATATTTT
cdr3_aa: CASSVGTGAGNTIYF

clone_size: few
v_call: TRBV30
d_call: NA
j_call: TRBJ2-7
cdr3_nt: TGTGCCTGGAGTTTTGGCACCCTCTACGAGCAGTACTTC
cdr3_aa: CAWSFGTLYEQYF

clone_size: NA
v_call: TRBV7-2
d_call: NA
j_call: TRBJ1-4
cdr3_nt: TGTGCCAGCAGCTCGAGGCGGGGGAGGGAAGGAGAAAAACTGTTTTTT
cdr3_aa: CASSSRRGREGEKLFF

clone_size: few
v_call: TRBV4-1
d_call: NA
j_call: TRBJ2-5
cdr3_nt: TGCGCCAGCAGCCAAGGGGGACAAGAGACCCAGTACTTC
cdr3_aa: CASSQGGQETQYF

clone_size: many
v_call: TRBV28
d_call: NA
j_call: TRBJ2-7
cdr3_nt: TGTGCCAGCAGTTTACAGGCTGCCTACGAGCAGTACTTC
cdr3_aa: CASSLQAAYEQYF

clone_size: NA
v_call: TRBV29-1
d_call: TRBD2
j_call: TRBJ2-5
cdr3_nt: TGCAGCGTTAAGGTGGGGGGGGGAGAGACCCAGTACTTC
cdr3_aa: CSVKVGGGETQYF

clone_size: NA
v_call: TRBV9
d_call: TRBD1
j_call: TRBJ2-1
cdr3_nt: TGTGCCAGCAGCGACGAAGGGGACAGGGGGCCAGTACTAGGGAATGAGCAGTTCTTC
cdr3_aa: CASSDEGDRGPVLGNEQFF

clone_size: NA
v_call: TRBV7-2
d_call: NA
j_call: TRBJ2-7
cdr3_nt: TGTGCCAGCAGCTCGGGCAGGCCAACATCCTACGAGCAGTACTTC
cdr3_aa: CASSSGRPTSYEQYF

clone_size: NA
v_call: TRBV7-8
d_call: TRBD2
j_call: TRBJ2-1
cdr3_nt: TGTGCCAGCAGCATCGGACTAGCGGGAGGGGGTGAGCAGTTCTTC
cdr3_aa: CASSIGLAGGGEQFF

clone_size: NA
v_call: TRBV4-1
d_call: NA
j_call: TRBJ2-5
cdr3_nt: TGCGCCAGCAGCCAAGAGACCGGACAGATGGAGACCCAGTACTTC
cdr3_aa: CASSQETGQMETQYF

clone_size: NA
v_call: TRBV4-1
d_call: TRBD2
j_call: TRBJ2-1
cdr3_nt: TGCGCCAGCAGCCAAATACCGGGACTAGCGGGAGTTGGGGAGTTCTTC
cdr3_aa: CASSQIPGLAGVGEFF

clone_size: NA
v_call: TRBV27
d_call: NA
j_call: TRBJ2-5
cdr3_nt: TGTGCCAGCAGTCCCTGGTCAGAGACCCAGTACTTC
cdr3_aa: CASSPWSETQYF

clone_size: once
v_call: TRBV30
d_call: NA
j_call: TRBJ2-1
cdr3_nt: TGTGCCTGGAGTGTACCGGGATGGGGATCACATAACAATGAGCAGTTCTTC
cdr3_aa: CAWSVPGWGSHNNEQFF